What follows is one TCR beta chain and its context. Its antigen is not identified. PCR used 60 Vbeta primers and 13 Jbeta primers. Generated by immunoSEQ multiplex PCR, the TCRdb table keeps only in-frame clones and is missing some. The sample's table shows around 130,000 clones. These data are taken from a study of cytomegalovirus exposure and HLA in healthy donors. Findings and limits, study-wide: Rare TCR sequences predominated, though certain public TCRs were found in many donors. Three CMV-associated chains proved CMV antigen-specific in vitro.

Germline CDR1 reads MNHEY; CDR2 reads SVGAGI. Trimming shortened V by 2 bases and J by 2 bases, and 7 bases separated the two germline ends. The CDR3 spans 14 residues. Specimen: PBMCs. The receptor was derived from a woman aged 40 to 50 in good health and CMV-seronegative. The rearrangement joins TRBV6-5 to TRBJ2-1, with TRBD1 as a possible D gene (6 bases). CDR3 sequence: CASSYGQTYNEQFF. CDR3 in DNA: TGTGCCAGCAGTTACGGACAGACCTACAATGAGCAGTTCTTC.